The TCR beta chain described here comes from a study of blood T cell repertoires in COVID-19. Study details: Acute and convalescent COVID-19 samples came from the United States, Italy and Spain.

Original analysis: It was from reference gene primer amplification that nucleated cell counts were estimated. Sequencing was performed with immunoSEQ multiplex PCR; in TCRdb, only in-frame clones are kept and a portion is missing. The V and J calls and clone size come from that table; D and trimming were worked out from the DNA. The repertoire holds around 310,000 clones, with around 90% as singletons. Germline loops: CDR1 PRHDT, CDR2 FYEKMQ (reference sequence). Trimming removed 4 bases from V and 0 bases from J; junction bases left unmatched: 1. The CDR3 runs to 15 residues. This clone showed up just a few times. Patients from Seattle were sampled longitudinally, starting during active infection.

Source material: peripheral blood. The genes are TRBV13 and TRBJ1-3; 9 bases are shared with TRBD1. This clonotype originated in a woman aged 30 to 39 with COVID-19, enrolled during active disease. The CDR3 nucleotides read TGTGCCAGCAGCTCGGGACAGGGCTCTGGAAACACCATATATTTT. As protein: CASSSGQGSGNTIYF. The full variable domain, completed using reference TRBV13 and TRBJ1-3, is AAGVIQSPRHLIKEKRETATLKCYPIPRHDTVYWYQQGPGQDPQFLISFYEKMQSDKGSIPDRFSAQQFSDYHSELNMSSLELGDSALYFCASSSGQGSGNTIYFGEGSWLTVV.